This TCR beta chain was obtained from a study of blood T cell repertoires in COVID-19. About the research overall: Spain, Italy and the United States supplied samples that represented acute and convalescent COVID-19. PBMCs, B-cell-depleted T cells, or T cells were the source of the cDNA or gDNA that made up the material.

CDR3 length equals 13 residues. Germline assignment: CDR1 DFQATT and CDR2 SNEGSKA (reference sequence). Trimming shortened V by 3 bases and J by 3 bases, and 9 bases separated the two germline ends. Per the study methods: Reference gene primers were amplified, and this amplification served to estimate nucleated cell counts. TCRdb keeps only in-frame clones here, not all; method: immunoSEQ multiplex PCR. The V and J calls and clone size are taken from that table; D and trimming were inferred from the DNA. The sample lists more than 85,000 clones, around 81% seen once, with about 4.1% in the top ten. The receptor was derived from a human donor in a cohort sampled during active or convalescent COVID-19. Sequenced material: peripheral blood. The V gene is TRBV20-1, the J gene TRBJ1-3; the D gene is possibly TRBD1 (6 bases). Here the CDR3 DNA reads TGCAGTGCTAGTACAGGGATTGGAAACACCATATATTTT. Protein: CSASTGIGNTIYF.